This T cell receptor (beta chain) came from a study of blood T cell repertoires in COVID-19. V lost 4 bases to trimming and J lost 0 bases, with 8 bases between them. Germline CDR1 SNHLY, CDR2 FYNNEI. CDR3 size: 14 residues. Sequenced by immunoSEQ multiplex PCR; TCRdb stores in-frame clones only, minus some. The sample includes about 64,000 clones, 78% of them seen just once. This rearrangement joins TRBV2 to TRBJ2-3; D is unclear. The receptor was derived from a man between 60 and 75 years old with COVID-19, enrolled during active disease. The sequenced sample was peripheral blood. The DNA for the CDR3 is TGTGCCAGCAGTGTTCGGTCTAGCACAGATACGCAGTATTTT. Its protein is CASSVRSSTDTQYF.